The 3 T cell receptor beta chains reported below all come from one sample, sequenced in a study of read filtering for tumor transcriptome and immune sequencing. The library was built from around 380 ng RNA with molecular barcoded adaptors for alpha/delta and beta/gamma chains. TCRdb recomputed calls from the reads with MiXCR, one row per CDR3 protein. This table has fewer than 150,000 distinct CDR3 sequences, about an eighth appearing once. Material: a population of CD138-negative cells sorted from bone marrow. These receptors were obtained from a donor at least 40 years old with multiple myeloma.

The gene calls are TRBV7-9 and TRBJ2-7, with TRBD2 matching over 8 bases. V dropped 5 bases and J dropped 5; count of bases not matched to a gene: 11. This CDR3 comprises 15 residues. CDR1 and CDR2 (germline): SEHNR, FQNEAQ (reference sequence). The CDR3 region is CASSPRGGTRHEQYF. The CDR3 nucleotides read TGTGCCAGCAGCCCCAGGGGAGGGACTAGGCACGAGCAGTACTTC.

This clonotype came up many times. The V call is TRBV7-3, the J call TRBJ2-5, with 8 bases matching TRBD2. The CDR3 has 15 residues. Germline assignment: CDR1 SGHTA and CDR2 FQGTGA. V was clipped by 2 bases and J by 4 bases; unmatched bases: 6. The CDR3 is CASSLHSSGRETQYF. For the CDR3, the DNA is TGTGCCAGCAGCTTACATTCTAGCGGGCGAGAGACCCAGTACTTC.

With regard to this clonotype: A much larger clone differs by one base, so this may be a read error. The J gene is TRBJ1-1, the V gene TRBV10-3; D is unresolved. This CDR3 is built from 12 residues. Germline V gene lookup returns CDR1 ENHRY and CDR2 SYGVKD. V lost 10 bases to trimming and J lost 5 bases, with 14 bases between them. The CDR3 DNA sequence: TGTGCCAGCCTAGAGGAGCGGACTGAAGCTTTCTTT. This translates into CASLEERTEAFF.